This T cell receptor (beta chain) was retrieved from a study of T cells after yellow fever vaccination. This clonotype was observed many times. TCRdb recomputed calls from the 5' RACE reads with MiXCR, one row per CDR3 protein. The sample lists around 50,000 distinct CDR3 sequences; 6% to 8% were seen once. The CDR3 totals 16 residues. Trimming stripped 5 bases from V and 7 bases from J, with 21 bases between. The chain combines TRBV12-3 or TRBV12-4 with TRBJ2-1, with a tentative D call TRBD1 (6 bases). This TCR derives from a man aged 18 to 29 who received the YFV17D yellow fever vaccine. The sample was CD8+ T cells sorted from PBMCs, taken approximately 16 days after the first yellow fever vaccination. CDR3 in amino acids: CASSLRRGRARNEQFF. The DNA for the CDR3 is TGTGCCAGCAGTCTCAGAAGGGGGAGAGCTAGAAATGAGCAGTTCTTC.